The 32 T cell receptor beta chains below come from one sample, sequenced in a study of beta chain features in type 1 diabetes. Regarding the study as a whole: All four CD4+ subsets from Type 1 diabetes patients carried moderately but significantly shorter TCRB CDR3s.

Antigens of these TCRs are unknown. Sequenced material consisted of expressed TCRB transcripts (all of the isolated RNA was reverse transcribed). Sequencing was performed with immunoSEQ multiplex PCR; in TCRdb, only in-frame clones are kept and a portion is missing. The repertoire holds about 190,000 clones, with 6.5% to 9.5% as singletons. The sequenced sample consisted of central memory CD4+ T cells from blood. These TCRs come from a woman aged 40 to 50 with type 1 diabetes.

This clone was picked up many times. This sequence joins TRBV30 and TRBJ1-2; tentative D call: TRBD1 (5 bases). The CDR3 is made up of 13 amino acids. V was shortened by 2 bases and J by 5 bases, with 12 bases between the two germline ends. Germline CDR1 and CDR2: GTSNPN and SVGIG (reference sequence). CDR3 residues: CAWSSDSDYGYTF. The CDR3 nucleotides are TGTGCCTGGAGTTCCGACAGCGATTATGGCTACACCTTC.

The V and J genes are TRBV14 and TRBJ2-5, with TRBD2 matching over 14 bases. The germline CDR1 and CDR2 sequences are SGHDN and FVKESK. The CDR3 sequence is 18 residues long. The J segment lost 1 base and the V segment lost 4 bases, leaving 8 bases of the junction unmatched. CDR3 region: CASSPGTSGSTVQETQYF. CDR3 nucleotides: TGTGCCAGCAGCCCAGGGACTAGCGGGAGTACCGTCCAAGAGACCCAGTACTTC.

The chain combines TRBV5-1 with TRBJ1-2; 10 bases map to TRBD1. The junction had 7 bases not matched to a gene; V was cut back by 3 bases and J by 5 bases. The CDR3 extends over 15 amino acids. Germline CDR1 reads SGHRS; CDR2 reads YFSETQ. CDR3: CASSYGDRGGYGYTF. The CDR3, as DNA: TGCGCCAGCAGCTATGGGGACAGGGGCGGATATGGCTACACCTTC.

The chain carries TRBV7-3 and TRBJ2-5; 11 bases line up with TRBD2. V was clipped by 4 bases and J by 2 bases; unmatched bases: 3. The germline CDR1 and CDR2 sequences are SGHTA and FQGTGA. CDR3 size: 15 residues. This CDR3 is CASSSVAGGQETQYF. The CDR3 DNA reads TGTGCCAGCAGCTCCGTAGCGGGAGGGCAAGAGACCCAGTACTTC.

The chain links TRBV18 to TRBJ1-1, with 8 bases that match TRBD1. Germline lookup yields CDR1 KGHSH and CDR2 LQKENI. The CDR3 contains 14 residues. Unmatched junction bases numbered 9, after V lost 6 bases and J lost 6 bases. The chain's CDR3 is CASSPGQGKAEAFF. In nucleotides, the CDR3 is TGTGCCAGCTCTCCCGGACAGGGAAAGGCTGAAGCTTTCTTT.

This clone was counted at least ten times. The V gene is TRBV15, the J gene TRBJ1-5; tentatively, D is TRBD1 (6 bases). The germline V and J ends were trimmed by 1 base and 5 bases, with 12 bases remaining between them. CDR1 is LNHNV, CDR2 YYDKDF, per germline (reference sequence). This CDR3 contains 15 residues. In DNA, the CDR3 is TGTGCCACCAGCAGAGTAGGTGGGGGCCATCAGCCCCAGCATTTT. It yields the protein CATSRVGGGHQPQHF. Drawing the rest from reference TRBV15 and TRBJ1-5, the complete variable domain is DAMVIQNPRYQVTQFGKPVTLSCSQTLNHNVMYWYQQKSSQAPKLLFHYYDKDFNNEADTPDNFQSRRPNTSFCFLDIRSPGLGDTAMYLCATSRVGGGHQPQHFGDGTRLSIL.

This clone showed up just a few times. CDR3 sequence reads: CASSEVRGTEAFF. The CDR3 nucleotides are TGTGCCAGCAGTGAAGTAAGAGGCACTGAAGCTTTCTTT. This rearrangement joins TRBV2 to TRBJ1-1, with unresolved D. The CDR3 consists of 13 residues. Looked up from germline, CDR1 is SNHLY and CDR2 is FYNNEI. Trimming removed 1 base at V and 4 bases at J, with 7 bases between.

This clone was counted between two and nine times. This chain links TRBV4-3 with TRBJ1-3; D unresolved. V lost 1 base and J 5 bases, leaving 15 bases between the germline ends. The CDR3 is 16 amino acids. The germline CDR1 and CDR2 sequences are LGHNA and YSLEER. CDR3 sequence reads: CASSQGVSRSRNTIYF. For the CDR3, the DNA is TGCGCCAGCAGCCAAGGGGTGTCCAGGTCTAGAAACACCATATATTTT.

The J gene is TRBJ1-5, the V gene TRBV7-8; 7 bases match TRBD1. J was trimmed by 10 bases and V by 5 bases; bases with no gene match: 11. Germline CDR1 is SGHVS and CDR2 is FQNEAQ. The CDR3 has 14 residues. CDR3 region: CASSLTGEGKPQHF. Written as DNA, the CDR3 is TGTGCCAGCAGCCTCACAGGGGAAGGGAAACCCCAGCATTTT.

CDR3 coding DNA: TGCGCCAGCAGCTTGGAACAGGGAGTAAACTATGGCTACACCTTC. Translation gives CASSLEQGVNYGYTF. The J gene is TRBJ1-2, the V gene TRBV5-1; tentative D call: TRBD1 (6 bases). The CDR3 is 15 residues long. The germline gives CDR1 SGHRS, CDR2 YFSETQ. The V end was cut by 0 bases, the J end by 2 bases, with 11 bases between.

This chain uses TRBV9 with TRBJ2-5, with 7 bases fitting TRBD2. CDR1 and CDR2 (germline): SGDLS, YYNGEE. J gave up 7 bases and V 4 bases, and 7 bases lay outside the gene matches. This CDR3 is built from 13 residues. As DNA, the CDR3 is TGTGCCAGCAGCCCGGGGGGACCAGGGACCCAGTACTTC. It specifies CASSPGGPGTQYF.

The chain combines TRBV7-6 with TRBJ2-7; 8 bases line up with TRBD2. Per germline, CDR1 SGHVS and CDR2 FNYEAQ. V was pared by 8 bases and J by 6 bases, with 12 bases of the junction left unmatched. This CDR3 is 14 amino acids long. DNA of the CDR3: TGTGCCAGCCAACAATATCCGGGACTAGGCGAGCAGTACTTC. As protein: CASQQYPGLGEQYF.

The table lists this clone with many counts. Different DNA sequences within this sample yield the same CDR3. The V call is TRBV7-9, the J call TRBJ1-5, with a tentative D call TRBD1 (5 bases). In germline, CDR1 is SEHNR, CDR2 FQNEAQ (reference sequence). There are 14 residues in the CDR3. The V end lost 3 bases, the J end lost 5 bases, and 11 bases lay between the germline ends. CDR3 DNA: TGTGCCAGCAGCTTGGGGACGGGGGATCAGCCCCAGCATTTT. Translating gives CASSLGTGDQPQHF.

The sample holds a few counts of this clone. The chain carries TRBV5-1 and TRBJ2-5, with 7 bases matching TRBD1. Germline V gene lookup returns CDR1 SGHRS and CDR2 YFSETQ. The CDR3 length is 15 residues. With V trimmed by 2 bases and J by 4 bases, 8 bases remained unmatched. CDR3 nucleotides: TGCGCCAGCAGCTTACAGGGGAGCGATCGAGAGACCCAGTACTTC. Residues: CASSLQGSDRETQYF.

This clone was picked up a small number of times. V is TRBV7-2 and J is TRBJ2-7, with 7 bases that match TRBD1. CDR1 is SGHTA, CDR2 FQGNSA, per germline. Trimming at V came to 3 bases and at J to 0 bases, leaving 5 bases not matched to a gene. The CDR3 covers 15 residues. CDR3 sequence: CASSFEGAHSYEQYF. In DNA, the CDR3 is TGTGCCAGCAGCTTTGAGGGGGCCCACTCCTACGAGCAGTACTTC.

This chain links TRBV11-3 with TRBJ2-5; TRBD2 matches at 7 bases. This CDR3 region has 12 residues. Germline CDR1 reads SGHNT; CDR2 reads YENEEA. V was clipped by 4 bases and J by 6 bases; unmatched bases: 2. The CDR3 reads CASSSAGKTQYF. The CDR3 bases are TGTGCCAGCAGCTCAGCGGGAAAGACCCAGTACTTC.

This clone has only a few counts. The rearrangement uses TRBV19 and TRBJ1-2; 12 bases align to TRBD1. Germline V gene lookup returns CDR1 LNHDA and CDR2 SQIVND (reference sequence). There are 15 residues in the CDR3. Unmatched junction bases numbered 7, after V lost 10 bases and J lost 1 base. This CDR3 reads CATRDRGQRNYGYTF. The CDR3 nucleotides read TGTGCCACCCGGGACAGGGGGCAGCGTAACTATGGCTACACCTTC.

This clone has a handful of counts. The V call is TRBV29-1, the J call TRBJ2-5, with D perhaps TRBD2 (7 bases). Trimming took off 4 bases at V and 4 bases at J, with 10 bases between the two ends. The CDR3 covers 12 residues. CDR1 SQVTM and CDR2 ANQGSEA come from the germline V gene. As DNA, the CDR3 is TGCAGCGTTGCGGGGGGCCTAGAGACCCAGTACTTC. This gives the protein CSVAGGLETQYF.

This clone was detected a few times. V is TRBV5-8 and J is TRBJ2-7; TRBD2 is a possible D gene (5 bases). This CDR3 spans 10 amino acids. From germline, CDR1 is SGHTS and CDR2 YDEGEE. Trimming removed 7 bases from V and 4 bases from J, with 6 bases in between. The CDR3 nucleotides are TGTGCCAGCGCGGGTTACGAGCAGTACTTC. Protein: CASAGYEQYF. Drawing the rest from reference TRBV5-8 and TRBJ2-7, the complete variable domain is EAGVTQSPTHLIKTRGQQATLRCSPISGHTSVYWYQQALGLGLQFLLWYDEGEERNRGNFPPRFSGRQFPNYSSELNVNALELEDSALYLCASAGYEQYFGPGTRLTVT.

CDR3 region: CASSHYSGTENTGELFF. In DNA, the CDR3 is TGTGCCAGCAGTCATTATTCCGGGACAGAGAACACCGGGGAGCTGTTTTTT. The chain is built from TRBV14 and TRBJ2-2, with 7 bases aligning to TRBD1. This CDR3 spans 17 amino acids. Trimming took 6 bases from V and 1 from J; bases not matched to a gene: 11. The germline V gene encodes CDR1 SGHDN and CDR2 FVKESK.

The CDR3 loop reads CASSTGGKLFF. The CDR3 region has the DNA TGTGCCAGCAGTACGGGGGGAAAACTGTTTTTT. The chain joins TRBV27 to TRBJ1-4; TRBD1 is a possible D gene (5 bases). The CDR3 has 11 amino acids. Per germline, CDR1 MNHEY and CDR2 SMNVEV (reference sequence). V was cut by 5 bases and J by 10 bases, with 8 bases left in between.

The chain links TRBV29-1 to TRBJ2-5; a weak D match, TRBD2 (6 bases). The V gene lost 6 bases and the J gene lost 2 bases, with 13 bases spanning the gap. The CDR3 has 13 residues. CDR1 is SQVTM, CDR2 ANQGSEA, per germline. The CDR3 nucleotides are TGCAGCGTCGGGACTCAACGACAAGAGACCCAGTACTTC. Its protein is CSVGTQRQETQYF. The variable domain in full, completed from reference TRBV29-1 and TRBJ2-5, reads SAVISQKPSRDICQRGTSLTIQCQVDSQVTMMFWYRQQPGQSLTLIATANQGSEATYESGFVIDKFPISRPNLTFSTLTVSNMSPEDSSIYLCSVGTQRQETQYFGPGTRLLVL.

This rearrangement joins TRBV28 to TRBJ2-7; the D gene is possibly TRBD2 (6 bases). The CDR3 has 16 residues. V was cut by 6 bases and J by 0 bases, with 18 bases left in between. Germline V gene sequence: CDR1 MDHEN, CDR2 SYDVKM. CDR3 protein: CASRAPGLPSSYEQYF. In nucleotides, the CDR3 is TGTGCCAGCAGGGCCCCGGGACTTCCGAGCTCCTACGAGCAGTACTTC.

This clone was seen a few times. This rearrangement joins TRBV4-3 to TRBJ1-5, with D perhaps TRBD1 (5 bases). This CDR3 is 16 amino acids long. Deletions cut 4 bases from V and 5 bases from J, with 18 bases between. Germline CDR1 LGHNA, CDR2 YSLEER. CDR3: CASSPVGGGFDQPQHF. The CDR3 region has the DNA TGCGCCAGCAGCCCGGTTGGGGGGGGGTTCGATCAGCCCCAGCATTTT.

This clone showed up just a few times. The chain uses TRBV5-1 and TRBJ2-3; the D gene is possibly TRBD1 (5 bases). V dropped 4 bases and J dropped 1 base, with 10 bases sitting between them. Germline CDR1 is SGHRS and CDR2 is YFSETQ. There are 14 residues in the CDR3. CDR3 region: CASSPGKRTDTQYF. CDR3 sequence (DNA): TGCGCCAGCAGCCCAGGGAAGCGCACAGATACGCAGTATTTT.

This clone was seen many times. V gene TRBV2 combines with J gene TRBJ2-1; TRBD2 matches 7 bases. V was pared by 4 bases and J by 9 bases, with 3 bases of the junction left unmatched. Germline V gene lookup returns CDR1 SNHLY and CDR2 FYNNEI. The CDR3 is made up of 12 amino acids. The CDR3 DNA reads TGTGCCAGCAGTGGGGGGGGTGGTGAGCAGTTCTTC. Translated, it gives CASSGGGGEQFF.

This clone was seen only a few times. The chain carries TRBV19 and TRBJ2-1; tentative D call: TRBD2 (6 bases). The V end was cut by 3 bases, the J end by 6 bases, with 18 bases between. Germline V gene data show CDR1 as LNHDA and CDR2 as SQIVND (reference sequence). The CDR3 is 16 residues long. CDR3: CASSIGNPGSRNEQFF. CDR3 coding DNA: TGTGCCAGTAGTATTGGTAACCCCGGGAGCCGCAATGAGCAGTTCTTC.

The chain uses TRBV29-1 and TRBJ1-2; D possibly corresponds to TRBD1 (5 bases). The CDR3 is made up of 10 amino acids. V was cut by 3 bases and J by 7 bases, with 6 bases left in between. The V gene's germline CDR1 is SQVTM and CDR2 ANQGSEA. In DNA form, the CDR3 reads TGCAGCGTTGAGGGGGGTGGCTACACCTTC. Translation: CSVEGGGYTF.

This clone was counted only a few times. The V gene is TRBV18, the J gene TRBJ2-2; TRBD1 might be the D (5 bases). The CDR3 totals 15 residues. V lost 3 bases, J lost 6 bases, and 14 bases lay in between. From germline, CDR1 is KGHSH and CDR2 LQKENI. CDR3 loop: CASSPPGKKSGELFF. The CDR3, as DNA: TGTGCCAGCTCACCGCCAGGGAAGAAGTCCGGGGAGCTGTTTTTT. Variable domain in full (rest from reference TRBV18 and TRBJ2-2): NAGVMQNPRHLVRRRGQEARLRCSPMKGHSHVYWYRQLPEEGLKFMVYLQKENIIDESGMPKERFSAEFPKEGPSILRIQQVVRGDSAAYFCASSPPGKKSGELFFGEGSRLTVL.

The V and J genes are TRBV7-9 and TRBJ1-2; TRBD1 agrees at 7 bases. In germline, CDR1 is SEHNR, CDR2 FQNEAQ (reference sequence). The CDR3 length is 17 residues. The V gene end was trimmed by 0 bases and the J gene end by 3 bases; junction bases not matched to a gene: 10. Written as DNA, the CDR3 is TGTGCCAGCAGCTTAGCGAAAGACTCAACAGGGGACTATGGCTACACCTTC. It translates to CASSLAKDSTGDYGYTF.

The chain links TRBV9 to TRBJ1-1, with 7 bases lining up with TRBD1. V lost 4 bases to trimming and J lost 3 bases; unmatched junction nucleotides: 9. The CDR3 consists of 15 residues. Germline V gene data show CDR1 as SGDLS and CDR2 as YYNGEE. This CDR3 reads CASSPYRGGYTEAFF. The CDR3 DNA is TGTGCCAGCAGCCCCTATAGAGGGGGCTACACTGAAGCTTTCTTT.

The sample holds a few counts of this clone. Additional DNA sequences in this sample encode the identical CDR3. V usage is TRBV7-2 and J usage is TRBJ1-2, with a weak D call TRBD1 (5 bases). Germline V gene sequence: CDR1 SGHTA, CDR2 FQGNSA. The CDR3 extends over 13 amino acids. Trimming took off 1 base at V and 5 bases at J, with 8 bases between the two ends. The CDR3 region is CASSLGGVYGYTF. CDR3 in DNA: TGTGCCAGCAGCTTAGGGGGGGTGTATGGCTACACCTTC. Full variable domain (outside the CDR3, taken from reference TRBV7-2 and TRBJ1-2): GAGVSQSPSNKVTEKGKDVELRCDPISGHTALYWYRQSLGQGLEFLIYFQGNSAPDKSGLPSDRFSAERTGGSVSTLTIQRTQQEDSAVYLCASSLGGVYGYTFGSGTRLTVV.